The 8 T cell receptor beta chains below come from one sample, sequenced in a study of response to subunit inactivated influenza vaccine. TCRdb called the RT-PCR reads again in MiXCR, with one record for every CDR3 protein. This table has more than 550,000 distinct CDR3 sequences, over 9.5% appearing once. The starting material was PBMCs from blood, obtained on the day of vaccination. The receptor set was obtained from a man aged 50-59 years who received an inactivated influenza vaccine.

This clonotype was observed at least ten times. The CDR3, as DNA: TGTGCCAGCAGCTCCTACACCGGGGAGCTGTTTTTT. Amino acids: CASSSYTGELFF. The chain couples TRBV12-3 or TRBV12-4 to TRBJ2-2; no definite D call. The CDR3 sequence is 12 residues long. V was clipped by 6 bases and J by 3 bases, with 5 bases between them.

About this clonotype itself: An end of the junction differs from the germline gene, which may be a read error. The chain carries TRBV7-2 and TRBJ2-5; TRBD1 matches at 7 bases. The CDR3 has 12 amino acids. CDR1 and CDR2 (germline): SGHTA, FQGNSA. The CDR3 bases are TGTGCCAGCAGCAATAGACAGACAGGGTTGGACTTC. As protein: CASSNRQTGLDF.

This rearrangement joins TRBV3-1 to TRBJ2-5, with 7 nucleotides matching TRBD1. The ends lost 4 bases at V and 5 bases at J; junction bases unmatched: 10. The CDR3 loop spans 15 amino acids. Germline values: CDR1 LGHDT, CDR2 YNNKEL (reference sequence). The CDR3 region is CASSPYPGQRETQYF. The DNA for the CDR3 is TGTGCCAGCAGCCCGTATCCGGGACAGCGGGAGACCCAGTACTTC.

This rearrangement joins TRBV10-3 to TRBJ2-1; TRBD1 is a possible D gene (5 bases). This CDR3 is 13 amino acids long. Trimming stripped 4 bases from V and 5 bases from J, with 9 bases between. Per germline, CDR1 ENHRY and CDR2 SYGVKD. CDR3 region: CAISADSDNEQFF. The CDR3 nucleotides read TGTGCCATCAGTGCTGACAGCGACAATGAGCAGTTCTTC.

This clonotype was counted a few times. This chain links TRBV5-1 with TRBJ1-1, with D uncertain. Between the trimmed V and J ends, which lost 0 bases and 4 bases, there was a span of 10 bases. The CDR3 consists of 14 residues. Germline V gene lookup returns CDR1 SGHRS and CDR2 YFSETQ. The DNA for the CDR3 is TGCGCCAGCAGCTTGGCGGAAGAGGGCACTGAAGCTTTCTTT. Protein: CASSLAEEGTEAFF.

This clonotype turned up a few times. The V and J genes are TRBV7-8 and TRBJ1-1; no reliable D call. V was trimmed by 5 bases and J by 4 bases, leaving 11 bases between them. The CDR3 has 13 amino acids. CDR1 is SGHVS, CDR2 FQNEAQ, per germline. Written as DNA, the CDR3 is TGTGCCAGCAGCCTGGGGAAGGGCACTGAAGCTTTCTTT. Translation gives CASSLGKGTEAFF.

Ten or more counts support this clonotype. V gene TRBV28 combines with J gene TRBJ1-6; 9 bases align to TRBD1. CDR1 is MDHEN, CDR2 SYDVKM, per germline. Trimming took 5 bases from V and 9 from J; bases not matched to a gene: 14. This CDR3 contains 17 residues. The CDR3 protein is CASSPGQGGDTSSPLHF. The CDR3 DNA sequence: TGTGCCAGCAGTCCGGGACAGGGCGGGGACACAAGTTCACCCCTCCACTTT.

The sample holds a few counts of this clonotype. The rearrangement joins TRBV27 to TRBJ2-3, with 11 bases fitting TRBD2. This CDR3 has 16 amino acids. From germline, CDR1 is MNHEY and CDR2 SMNVEV (reference sequence). V lost 5 bases, J lost 2 bases, and 6 bases stayed unmatched. The CDR3 loop is CASSPSTSGNTDTQYF. The CDR3 DNA reads as TGTGCCAGCAGTCCTTCGACTAGCGGGAACACAGATACGCAGTATTTT.